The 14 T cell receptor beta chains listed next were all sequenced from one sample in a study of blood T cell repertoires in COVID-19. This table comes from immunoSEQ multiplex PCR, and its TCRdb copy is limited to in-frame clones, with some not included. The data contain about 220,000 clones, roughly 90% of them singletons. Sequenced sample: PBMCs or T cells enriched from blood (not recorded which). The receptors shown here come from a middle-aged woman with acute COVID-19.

CDR3 nucleotides: TGTGCCAGCACCACGCCCGGGACAGGGGGCGCCGGTGCCCGGGGCTACACCTTC. Translated, it gives CASTTPGTGGAGARGYTF. The chain joins TRBV5-4 to TRBJ1-2; 12 bases agree with TRBD1. The CDR3 contains 18 residues. After removal of 6 bases from V and 8 bases from J, the junction contained 20 bases not matched to a gene. The germline V gene has CDR1 SGHNT and CDR2 YYREEE (reference sequence). The whole variable domain, remainder taken from reference TRBV5-4 and TRBJ1-2, is ETGVTQSPTHLIKTRGQQVTLRCSSQSGHNTVSWYQQALGQGPQFIFQYYREEENGRGNFPPRFSGLQFPNYSSELNVNALELDDSALYLCASTTPGTGGAGARGYTFGSGTRLTVV.

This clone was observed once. The CDR3 nucleotides are TGCGCCAGCGGGAGGGCCCTCCCGGACCATTCACCCCTCCACTTT. It is translated as CASGRALPDHSPLHF. The chain employs TRBV10-2 and TRBJ1-6; D not resolved. CDR3 size: 15 residues. Trimming cost V 8 bases and J 8 bases, with 19 bases left between them. Germline CDR1 and CDR2: WSHSY and SAAADI.

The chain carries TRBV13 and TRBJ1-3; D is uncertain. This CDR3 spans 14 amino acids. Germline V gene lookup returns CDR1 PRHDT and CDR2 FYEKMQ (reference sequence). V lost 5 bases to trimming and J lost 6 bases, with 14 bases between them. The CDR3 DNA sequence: TGTGCCAGCAGCCGAGGTGATACGATAAACACCATATATTTT. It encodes CASSRGDTINTIYF.

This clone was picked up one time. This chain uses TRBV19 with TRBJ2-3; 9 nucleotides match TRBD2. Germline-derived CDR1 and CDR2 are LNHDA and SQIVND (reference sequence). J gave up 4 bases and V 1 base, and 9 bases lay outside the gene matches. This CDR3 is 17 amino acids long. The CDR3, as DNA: TGTGCCAGTAGTATAGTCCAAGCGGGGGGAAAGGCAGATACGCAGTATTTT. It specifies CASSIVQAGGKADTQYF. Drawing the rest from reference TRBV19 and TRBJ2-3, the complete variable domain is DGGITQSPKYLFRKEGQNVTLSCEQNLNHDAMYWYRQDPGQGLRLIYYSQIVNDFQKGDIAEGYSVSREKKESFPLTVTSAQKNPTAFYLCASSIVQAGGKADTQYFGPGTRLTVL.

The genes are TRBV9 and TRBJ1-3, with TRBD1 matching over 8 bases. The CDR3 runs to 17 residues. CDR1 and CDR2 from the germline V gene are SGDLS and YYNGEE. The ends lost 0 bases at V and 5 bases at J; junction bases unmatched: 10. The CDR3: CASSVGTGKLTRNTIYF. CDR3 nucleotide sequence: TGTGCCAGCAGCGTAGGGACAGGGAAGTTGACAAGAAACACCATATATTTT.

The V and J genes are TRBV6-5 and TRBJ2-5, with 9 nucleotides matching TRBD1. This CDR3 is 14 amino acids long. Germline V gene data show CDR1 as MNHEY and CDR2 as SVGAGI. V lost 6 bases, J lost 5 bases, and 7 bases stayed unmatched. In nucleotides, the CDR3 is TGTGCCAGCAGAATGACAGGGGGGATGGAGACCCAGTACTTC. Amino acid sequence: CASRMTGGMETQYF.

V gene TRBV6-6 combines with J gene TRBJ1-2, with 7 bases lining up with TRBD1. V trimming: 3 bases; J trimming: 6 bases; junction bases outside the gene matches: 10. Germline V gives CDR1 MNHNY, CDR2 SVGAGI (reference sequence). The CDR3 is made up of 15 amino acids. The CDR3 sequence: CASSYPTLTGHGYTF. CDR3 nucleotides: TGTGCCAGCAGTTATCCAACCCTGACAGGGCATGGCTACACCTTC.

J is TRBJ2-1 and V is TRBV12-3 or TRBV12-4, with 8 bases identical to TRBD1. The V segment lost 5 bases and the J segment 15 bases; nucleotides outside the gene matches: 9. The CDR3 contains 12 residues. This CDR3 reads CASSAPGQVAFF. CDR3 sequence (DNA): TGTGCCAGCAGTGCACCGGGACAGGTAGCGTTCTTC.

Here the CDR3 reads CASSQLTGENSPLHF. DNA for the CDR3: TGTGCCAGCTCACAATTAACAGGGGAAAATTCACCCCTCCACTTT. This chain connects TRBV18 to TRBJ1-6; 7 positions agree with TRBD1. Trimming at V came to 4 bases and at J to 7 bases, leaving 7 bases not matched to a gene. The germline V gene has CDR1 KGHSH and CDR2 LQKENI. The CDR3 is 15 amino acids.

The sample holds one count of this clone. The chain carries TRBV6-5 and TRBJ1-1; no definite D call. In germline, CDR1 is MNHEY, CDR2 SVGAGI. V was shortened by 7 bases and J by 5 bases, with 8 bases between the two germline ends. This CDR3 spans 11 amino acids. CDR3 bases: TGTGCCAGCACCGCGGGGACTGAAGCTTTCTTT. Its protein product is CASTAGTEAFF.

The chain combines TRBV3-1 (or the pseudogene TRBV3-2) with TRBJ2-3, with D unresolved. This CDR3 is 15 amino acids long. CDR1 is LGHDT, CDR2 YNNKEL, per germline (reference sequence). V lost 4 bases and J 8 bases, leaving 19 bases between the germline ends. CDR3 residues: CASSRSLEALSTQYF. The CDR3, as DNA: TGTGCCAGCAGCCGCTCCCTAGAAGCCCTTAGTACGCAGTATTTT.

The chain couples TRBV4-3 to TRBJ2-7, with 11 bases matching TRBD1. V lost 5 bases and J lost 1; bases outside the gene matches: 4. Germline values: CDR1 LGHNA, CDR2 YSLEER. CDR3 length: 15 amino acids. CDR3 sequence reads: CASSARDRGSYEQYF. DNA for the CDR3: TGCGCCAGCAGCGCCCGGGACAGGGGGTCCTACGAGCAGTACTTC.

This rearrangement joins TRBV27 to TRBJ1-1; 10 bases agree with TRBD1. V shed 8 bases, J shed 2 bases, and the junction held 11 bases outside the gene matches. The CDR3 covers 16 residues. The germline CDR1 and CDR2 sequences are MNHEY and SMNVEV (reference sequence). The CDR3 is CASLTGGGWGNTEAFF. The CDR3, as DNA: TGTGCCAGCCTGACAGGGGGCGGATGGGGTAACACTGAAGCTTTCTTT.

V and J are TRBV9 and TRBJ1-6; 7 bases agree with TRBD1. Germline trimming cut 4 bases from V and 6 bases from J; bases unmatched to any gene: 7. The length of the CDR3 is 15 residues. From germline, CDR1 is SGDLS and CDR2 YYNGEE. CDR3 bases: TGTGCCAGCAGCATCGGGACAGAGTCTAATTCACCCCTCCACTTT. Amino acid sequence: CASSIGTESNSPLHF.